What follows describes a single TCR beta chain. No antigen is known for it. Additional DNA sequences in this sample encode the identical CDR3. The sample originates from a study of T cell responses to AZD1222 COVID-19 vaccine. Overall study results and limits: Targeting of unmutated variant regions was reportedly seen in nearly half of spike-specific TCRs.

Some clones are missing from TCRdb's copy, which holds only in-frame ones; the method was immunoSEQ multiplex PCR. Of 140,000 to 150,000 clones listed, about nine tenths are singletons. Looked up from germline, CDR1 is SGHNT and CDR2 is YENEEA. The V gene end was trimmed by 0 bases and the J gene end by 5 bases; junction bases not matched to a gene: 3. The CDR3 loop spans 15 amino acids. The chain couples TRBV11-3 to TRBJ2-3, with 9 bases aligning to TRBD2. The sample was peripheral blood, taken on day 0 of AZD1222 vaccination. The TCR originated in an adult in good health. CDR3 coding DNA: TGTGCCAGCAGCTTAGAAGCGGGGGGCAGAGATACGCAGTATTTT. This gives the protein CASSLEAGGRDTQYF.